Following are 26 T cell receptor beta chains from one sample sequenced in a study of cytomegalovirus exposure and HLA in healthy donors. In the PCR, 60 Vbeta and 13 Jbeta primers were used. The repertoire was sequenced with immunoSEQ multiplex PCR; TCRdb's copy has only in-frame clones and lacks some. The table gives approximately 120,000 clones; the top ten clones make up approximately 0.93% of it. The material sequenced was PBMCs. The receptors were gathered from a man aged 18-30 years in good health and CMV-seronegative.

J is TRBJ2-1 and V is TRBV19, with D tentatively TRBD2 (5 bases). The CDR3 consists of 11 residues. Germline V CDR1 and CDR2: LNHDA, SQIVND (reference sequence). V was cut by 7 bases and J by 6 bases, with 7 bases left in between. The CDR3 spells CASTAGNEQFF. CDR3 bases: TGTGCCAGTACCGCGGGCAATGAGCAGTTCTTC.

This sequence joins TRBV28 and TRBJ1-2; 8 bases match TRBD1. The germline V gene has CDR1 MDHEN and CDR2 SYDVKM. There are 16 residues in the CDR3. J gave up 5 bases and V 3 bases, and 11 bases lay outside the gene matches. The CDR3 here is CASSFPGGSGLYGYTF. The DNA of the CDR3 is TGTGCCAGCAGTTTCCCAGGGGGCTCGGGATTGTATGGCTACACCTTC.

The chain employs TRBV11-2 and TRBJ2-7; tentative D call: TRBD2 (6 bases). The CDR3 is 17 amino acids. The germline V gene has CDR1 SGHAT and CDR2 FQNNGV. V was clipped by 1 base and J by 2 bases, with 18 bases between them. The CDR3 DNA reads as TGTGCCAGCAGCTTAGGGCTACAGTGGGGGGAACCCTACGAGCAGTACTTC. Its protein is CASSLGLQWGEPYEQYF.

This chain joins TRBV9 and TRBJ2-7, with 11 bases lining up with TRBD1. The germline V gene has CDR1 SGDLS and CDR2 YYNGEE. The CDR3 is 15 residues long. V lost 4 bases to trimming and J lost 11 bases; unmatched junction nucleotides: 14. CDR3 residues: CASSPLPGQGAFEYF. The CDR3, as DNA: TGTGCCAGCAGCCCGTTGCCCGGACAGGGGGCTTTTGAGTACTTC. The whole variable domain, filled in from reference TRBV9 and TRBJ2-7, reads DSGVTQTPKHLITATGQRVTLRCSPRSGDLSVYWYQQSLDQGLQFLIQYYNGEERAKGNILERFSAQQFPDLHSELNLSSLELGDSALYFCASSPLPGQGAFEYFGPGTRLTVT.

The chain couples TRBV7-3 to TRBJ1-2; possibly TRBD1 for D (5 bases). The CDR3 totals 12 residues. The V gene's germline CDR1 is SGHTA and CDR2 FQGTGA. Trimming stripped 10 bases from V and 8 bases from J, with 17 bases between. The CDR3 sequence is CATYQAGQGYTF. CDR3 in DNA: TGTGCCACCTACCAGGCAGGGCAGGGCTACACCTTC.

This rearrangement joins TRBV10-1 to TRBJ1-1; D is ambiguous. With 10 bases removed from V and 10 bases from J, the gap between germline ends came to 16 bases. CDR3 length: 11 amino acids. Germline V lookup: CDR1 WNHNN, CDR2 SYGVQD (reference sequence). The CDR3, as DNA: TGCGCCACCTCGAACAACCGGGGAGCTTTCTTT. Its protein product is CATSNNRGAFF.

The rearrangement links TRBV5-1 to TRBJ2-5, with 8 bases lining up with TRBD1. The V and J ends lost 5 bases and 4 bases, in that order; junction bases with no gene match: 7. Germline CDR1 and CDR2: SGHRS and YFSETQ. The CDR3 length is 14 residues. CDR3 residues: CASRRGTGGETQYF. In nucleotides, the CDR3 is TGCGCCAGCAGGCGAGGGACAGGAGGAGAGACCCAGTACTTC.

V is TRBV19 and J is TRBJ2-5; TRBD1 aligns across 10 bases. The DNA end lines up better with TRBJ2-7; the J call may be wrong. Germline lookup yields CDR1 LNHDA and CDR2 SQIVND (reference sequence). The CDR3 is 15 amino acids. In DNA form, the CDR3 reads TGTGCCAGTAGTCCCCTACGACAGGGGGCCCTCGAGCAGTACTTC. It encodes CASSPLRQGALEQYF.

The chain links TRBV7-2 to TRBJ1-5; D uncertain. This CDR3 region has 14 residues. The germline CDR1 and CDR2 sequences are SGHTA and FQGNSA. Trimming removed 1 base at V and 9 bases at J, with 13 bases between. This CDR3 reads CASSLVEVPGPQHF. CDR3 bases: TGTGCCAGCAGCTTAGTGGAGGTCCCGGGGCCCCAGCATTTT.

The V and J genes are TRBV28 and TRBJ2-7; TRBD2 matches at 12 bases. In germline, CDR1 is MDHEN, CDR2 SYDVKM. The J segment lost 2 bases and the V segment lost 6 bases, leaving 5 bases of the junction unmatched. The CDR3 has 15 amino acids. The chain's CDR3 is CASSSPSGRAYEQYF. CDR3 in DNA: TGTGCCAGCAGCTCCCCTAGCGGGAGGGCCTACGAGCAGTACTTC.

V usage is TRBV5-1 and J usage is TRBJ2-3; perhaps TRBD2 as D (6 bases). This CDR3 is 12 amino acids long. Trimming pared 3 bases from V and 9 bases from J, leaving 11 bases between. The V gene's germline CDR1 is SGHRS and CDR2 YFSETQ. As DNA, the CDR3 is TGCGCCAGCAGCTCGAACCGGGAGACGCAGTATTTT. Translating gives CASSSNRETQYF.

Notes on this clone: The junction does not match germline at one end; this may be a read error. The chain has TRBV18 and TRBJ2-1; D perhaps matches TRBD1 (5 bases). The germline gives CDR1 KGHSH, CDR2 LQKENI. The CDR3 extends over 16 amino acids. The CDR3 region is CASSPRQSGWGGEQFF. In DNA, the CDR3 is TGTGCCAGCTCGCCACGACAGTCAGGATGGGGTGGTGAGCAGTTCTTC.

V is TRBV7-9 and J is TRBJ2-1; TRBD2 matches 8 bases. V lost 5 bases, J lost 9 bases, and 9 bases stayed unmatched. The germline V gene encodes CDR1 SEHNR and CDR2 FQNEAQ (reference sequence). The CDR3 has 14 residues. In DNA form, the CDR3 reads TGTGCCAGCAGCAAAAGCGGGAGTTCGGGTGAGCAGTTCTTC. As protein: CASSKSGSSGEQFF.

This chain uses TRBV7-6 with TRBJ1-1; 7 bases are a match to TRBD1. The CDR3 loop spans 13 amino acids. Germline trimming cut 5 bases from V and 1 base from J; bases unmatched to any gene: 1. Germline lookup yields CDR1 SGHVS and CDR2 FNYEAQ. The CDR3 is CASSRTGNTEAFF. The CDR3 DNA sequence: TGTGCCAGCAGCCGGACAGGGAACACTGAAGCTTTCTTT.

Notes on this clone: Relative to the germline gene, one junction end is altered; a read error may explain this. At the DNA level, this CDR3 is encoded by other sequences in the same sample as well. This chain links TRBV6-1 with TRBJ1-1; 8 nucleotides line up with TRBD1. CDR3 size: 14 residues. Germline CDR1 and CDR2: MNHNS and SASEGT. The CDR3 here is CASSVDRVGTEAFF. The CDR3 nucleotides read TGTGCCAGCAGTGTGGACAGGGTGGGCACTGAAGCCTTCTTT.

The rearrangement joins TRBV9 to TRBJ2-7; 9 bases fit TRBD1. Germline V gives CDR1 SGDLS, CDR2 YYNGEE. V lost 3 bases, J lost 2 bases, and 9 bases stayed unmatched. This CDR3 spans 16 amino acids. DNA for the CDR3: TGTGCCAGCAGCGCGCAAACGGGACAGGGTGCCTACGAGCAGTACTTC. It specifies CASSAQTGQGAYEQYF. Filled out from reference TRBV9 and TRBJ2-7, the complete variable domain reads DSGVTQTPKHLITATGQRVTLRCSPRSGDLSVYWYQQSLDQGLQFLIQYYNGEERAKGNILERFSAQQFPDLHSELNLSSLELGDSALYFCASSAQTGQGAYEQYFGPGTRLTVT.

The CDR3: CASSTLPVFGPNTEAFF. For the CDR3, the DNA is TGTGCCAGTAGTACCCTCCCGGTTTTCGGTCCGAACACTGAAGCTTTCTTT. The V gene is TRBV19, the J gene TRBJ1-1; D remains unclear. Per germline, CDR1 LNHDA and CDR2 SQIVND (reference sequence). The V end lost 4 bases, the J end lost 1 base, and 19 bases lay between the germline ends. The CDR3 is 17 residues long.

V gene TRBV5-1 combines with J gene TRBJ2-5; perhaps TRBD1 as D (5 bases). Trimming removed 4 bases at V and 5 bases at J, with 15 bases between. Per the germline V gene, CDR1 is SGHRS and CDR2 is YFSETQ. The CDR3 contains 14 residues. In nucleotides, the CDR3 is TGCGCCAGCAGCACTTCAGGGTTGCGGGAGACCCAGTACTTC. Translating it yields CASSTSGLRETQYF.

CDR3 protein: CASSLSNTQYF. The CDR3 DNA reads TGCGCCAGCAGCCTATCTAATACGCAGTATTTT. J is TRBJ2-3 and V is TRBV4-1; D gene unclear. The CDR3 runs 11 residues. In germline, CDR1 is MGHRA, CDR2 YSYEKL. Trimming shortened V by 4 bases and J by 7 bases, and 6 bases separated the two germline ends.

The CDR3 nucleotides read TGTGCCAGCAGCCCCCTCGGACTAGCGGGGGAAGGAGAGACCCAGTACTTC. Encoded protein: CASSPLGLAGEGETQYF. This rearrangement joins TRBV13 to TRBJ2-5; 13 bases are shared with TRBD2. The J segment lost 4 bases and the V segment lost 5 bases, leaving 10 bases of the junction unmatched. Germline V gene data show CDR1 as PRHDT and CDR2 as FYEKMQ (reference sequence). CDR3 length equals 17 residues.

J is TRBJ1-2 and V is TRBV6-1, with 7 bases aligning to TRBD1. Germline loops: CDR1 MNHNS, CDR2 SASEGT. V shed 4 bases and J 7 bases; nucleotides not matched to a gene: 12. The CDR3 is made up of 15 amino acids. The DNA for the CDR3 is TGTGCCAGCAGTGCATCACAGGGGAAAGTGGGTGGCTACACCTTC. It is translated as CASSASQGKVGGYTF.

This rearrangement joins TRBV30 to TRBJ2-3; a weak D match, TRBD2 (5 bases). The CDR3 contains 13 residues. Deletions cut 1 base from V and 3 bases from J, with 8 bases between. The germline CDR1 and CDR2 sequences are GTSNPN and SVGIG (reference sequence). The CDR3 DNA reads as TGTGCCTGGAGTGGACGCGGGACAGATACGCAGTATTTT. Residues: CAWSGRGTDTQYF.

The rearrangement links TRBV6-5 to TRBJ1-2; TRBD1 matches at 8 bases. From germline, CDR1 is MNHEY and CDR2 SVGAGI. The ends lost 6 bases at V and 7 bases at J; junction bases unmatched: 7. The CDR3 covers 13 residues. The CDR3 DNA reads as TGTGCCAGCAGGAGGACAGGGAGTCGTGGCTACACCTTC. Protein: CASRRTGSRGYTF.

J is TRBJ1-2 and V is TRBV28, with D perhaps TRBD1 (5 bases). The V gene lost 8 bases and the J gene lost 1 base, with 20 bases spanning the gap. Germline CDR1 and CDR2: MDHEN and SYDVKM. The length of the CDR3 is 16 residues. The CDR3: CASRRVQQGVNYGYTF. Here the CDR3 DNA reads TGTGCCAGCCGTAGAGTTCAGCAGGGCGTTAACTATGGCTACACCTTC.

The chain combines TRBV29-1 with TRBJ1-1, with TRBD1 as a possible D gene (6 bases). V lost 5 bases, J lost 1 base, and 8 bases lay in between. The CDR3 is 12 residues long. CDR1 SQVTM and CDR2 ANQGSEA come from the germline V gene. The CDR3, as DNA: TGCAGCGTTCGACAGGAGAACACTGAAGCTTTCTTT. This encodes CSVRQENTEAFF.

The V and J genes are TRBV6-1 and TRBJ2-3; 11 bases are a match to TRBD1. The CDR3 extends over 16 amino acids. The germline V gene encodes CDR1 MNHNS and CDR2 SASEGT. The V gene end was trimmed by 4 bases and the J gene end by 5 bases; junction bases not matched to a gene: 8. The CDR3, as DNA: TGTGCCAGCAGTGGCAGGACAGGGGGCGAGGGAGATACGCAGTATTTT. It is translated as CASSGRTGGEGDTQYF.